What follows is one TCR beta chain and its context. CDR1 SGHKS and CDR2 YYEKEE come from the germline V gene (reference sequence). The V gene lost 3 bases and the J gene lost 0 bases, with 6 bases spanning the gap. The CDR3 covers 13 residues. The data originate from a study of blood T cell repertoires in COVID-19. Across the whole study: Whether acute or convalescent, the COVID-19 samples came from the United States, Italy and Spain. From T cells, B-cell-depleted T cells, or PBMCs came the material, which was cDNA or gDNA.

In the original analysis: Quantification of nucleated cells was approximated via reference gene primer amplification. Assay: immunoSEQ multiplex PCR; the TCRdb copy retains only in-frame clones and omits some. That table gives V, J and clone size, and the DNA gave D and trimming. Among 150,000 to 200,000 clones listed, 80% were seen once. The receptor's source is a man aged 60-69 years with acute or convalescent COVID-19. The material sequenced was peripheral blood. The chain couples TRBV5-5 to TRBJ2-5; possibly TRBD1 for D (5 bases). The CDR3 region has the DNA TGTGCCAGCAGCTCGACAGACCAAGAGACCCAGTACTTC. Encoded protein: CASSSTDQETQYF.